Below are 18 T cell receptor beta chains sequenced from a single sample in a study of blood T cell repertoires in COVID-19. The repertoire was sequenced with immunoSEQ multiplex PCR; TCRdb's copy has only in-frame clones and lacks some. Of fewer than 700,000 clones listed, 85% to 90% were seen once; the top ten hold about 8%. Input material: peripheral blood. The receptors were gathered from a woman aged 50 to 60 with COVID-19, enrolled during active disease.

The genes are TRBV28 and TRBJ1-1, with a possible D match to TRBD1 (6 bases). CDR1 and CDR2 (germline): MDHEN, SYDVKM. The V gene lost 4 bases and the J gene lost 1 base, with 16 bases spanning the gap. The CDR3 loop spans 16 amino acids. The DNA for the CDR3 is TGTGCCAGCAGTTCACGCCCGGGACACCCGAACACTGAAGCTTTCTTT. This sequence encodes CASSSRPGHPNTEAFF.

The J gene is TRBJ1-1, the V gene TRBV2, with TRBD1 matching over 7 bases. The CDR3 has 13 residues. V was clipped by 6 bases and J by 6 bases; unmatched bases: 7. Germline CDR1 is SNHLY and CDR2 is FYNNEI. CDR3 DNA sequence: TGTGCCAGCAGCAGCACAGGGGTTGCTGAAGCTTTCTTT. Translation gives CASSSTGVAEAFF. The full variable domain, completed using reference TRBV2 and TRBJ1-1, is EPEVTQTPSHQVTQMGQEVILRCVPISNHLYFYWYRQILGQKVEFLVSFYNNEISEKSEIFDDQFSVERPDGSNFTLKIRSTKLEDSAMYFCASSSTGVAEAFFGQGTRLTVV.

The table lists this clone with a few counts. The chain recombines TRBV6-1 with TRBJ2-7; D is uncertain. Germline CDR1 is MNHNS and CDR2 is SASEGT. The V gene lost 2 bases and the J gene lost 5 bases, with 13 bases spanning the gap. The CDR3 length is 14 residues. CDR3 loop: CASSERGQIHEQYF. CDR3 nucleotides: TGTGCCAGCAGTGAACGAGGTCAAATCCACGAGCAGTACTTC.

This clone was seen once. The chain combines TRBV5-6 with TRBJ2-7; possible D gene TRBD1, 7 bases. From germline, CDR1 is SGHDT and CDR2 YYEEEE. CDR3 length: 16 amino acids. The germline V and J ends were trimmed by 4 bases and 3 bases, with 20 bases remaining between them. CDR3 residues: CASSIRGTDKNYEQYF. CDR3 bases: TGTGCCAGCAGCATACGCGGGACAGACAAGAACTACGAGCAGTACTTC.

This clone was counted a single time. The chain links TRBV28 to TRBJ2-3, with D possibly TRBD1 on 5 matching bases. The CDR3 runs 17 residues. V was pared by 4 bases and J by 0 bases, with 17 bases between. In germline, CDR1 is MDHEN, CDR2 SYDVKM. CDR3 DNA sequence: TGTGCCAGCAGTTCCTCGCTCTGGGGCATAAGCACAGATACGCAGTATTTT. This translates into CASSSSLWGISTDTQYF.

In this sample, this clone turned up once. The chain is built from TRBV11-2 and TRBJ2-3; 7 bases are a match to TRBD2. CDR1 and CDR2 (germline): SGHAT, FQNNGV. The CDR3 extends over 15 amino acids. The J segment lost 0 bases and the V segment lost 9 bases, leaving 9 bases of the junction unmatched. CDR3 region: CARGSGASSTDTQYF. CDR3 in DNA: TGTGCCAGAGGCAGCGGGGCCTCTAGCACAGATACGCAGTATTTT.

This sequence joins TRBV19 and TRBJ2-1; a possible D gene is TRBD1 (6 bases). This CDR3 region has 15 residues. Germline V gives CDR1 LNHDA, CDR2 SQIVND (reference sequence). V lost 6 bases and J lost 4, with 16 bases in between. DNA for the CDR3: TGTGCCAGTAGGGTTGTAGGACAGATTTACAATGAGCAGTTCTTC. Protein product: CASRVVGQIYNEQFF.

The chain employs TRBV11-3 and TRBJ1-1, with D maybe TRBD1 (5 bases). Trimming stripped 3 bases from V and 3 bases from J, with 8 bases between. Germline lookup yields CDR1 SGHNT and CDR2 YENEEA. The CDR3 contains 13 residues. The CDR3 DNA is TGTGCCAGCAGCTTTGGGGCACACACTGAAGCTTTCTTT. It translates to CASSFGAHTEAFF.

This clone has just one count. The rearrangement links TRBV18 to TRBJ1-2; TRBD1 matches 10 bases. Trimming removed 3 bases from V and 5 bases from J; junction bases left unmatched: 3. The CDR3 runs to 14 residues. Per germline, CDR1 KGHSH and CDR2 LQKENI. CDR3: CASSPDRGSYGYTF. The CDR3 DNA reads as TGTGCCAGCTCACCGGACAGGGGGAGTTATGGCTACACCTTC.

The chain carries TRBV11-2 and TRBJ2-7; TRBD2 aligns across 8 bases. This CDR3 spans 14 amino acids. Losses at the gene ends were 4 bases for V and 3 bases for J; bases not matched to a gene: 5. From germline, CDR1 is SGHAT and CDR2 FQNNGV. As DNA, the CDR3 is TGTGCCAGCAGCTCCCGGGGGGGCATCTACGAGCAGTACTTC. This codes for CASSSRGGIYEQYF.

The rearrangement links TRBV7-6 to TRBJ2-6, with D possibly TRBD2 on 5 matching bases. The CDR3 loop spans 18 amino acids. V gave up 1 base and J gave up 3 bases, with 16 bases separating them. Germline V lookup: CDR1 SGHVS, CDR2 FNYEAQ. For the CDR3, the DNA is TGTGCCAGCAGCTTAGAGTGGGCAGGACTCGGTGGGGCCAACGTCCTGACTTTC. This sequence encodes CASSLEWAGLGGANVLTF.

The J gene is TRBJ2-7, the V gene TRBV5-1; maybe TRBD1 (5 bases). CDR1 SGHRS and CDR2 YFSETQ come from the germline V gene. V lost 0 bases to trimming and J lost 1 base, with 8 bases between them. The CDR3 sequence is 14 residues long. The DNA of the CDR3 is TGCGCCAGCAGCTTGGTACCAGGGTCCTACGAGCAGTACTTC. It yields the protein CASSLVPGSYEQYF.

CDR3 coding DNA: TGTGCCAGCAGCACGGACAGTCAGCCAATGCGGGAGCAGTTCTTC. The encoded protein is CASSTDSQPMREQFF. This sequence joins TRBV14 and TRBJ2-1; D perhaps matches TRBD1 (6 bases). This CDR3 contains 15 residues. Per germline, CDR1 SGHDN and CDR2 FVKESK. V lost 5 bases and J 10 bases, leaving 21 bases between the germline ends.

V usage is TRBV2 and J usage is TRBJ2-1, with a tentative D call TRBD1 (6 bases). The CDR3 spans 15 residues. V was cut by 3 bases and J by 3 bases, with 12 bases left in between. Germline CDR1 is SNHLY and CDR2 is FYNNEI. CDR3 loop: CASSDRGRFYNEQFF. Here the CDR3 DNA reads TGTGCCAGCAGTGACAGGGGAAGATTCTACAATGAGCAGTTCTTC.

The chain employs TRBV2 and TRBJ1-2; 8 bases fit TRBD1. In germline, CDR1 is SNHLY, CDR2 FYNNEI. The V and J ends lost 6 bases and 7 bases, in that order; junction bases with no gene match: 10. The CDR3 length is 14 residues. The CDR3 nucleotides are TGTGCCAGCAGCCAAACGACAGGGGAAAGTGGCTACACCTTC. Translated, it gives CASSQTTGESGYTF.

The chain combines TRBV12-3 or TRBV12-4 with TRBJ2-1; D gene ambiguous. CDR3 size: 13 residues. Trimming left V 5 bases short and J 2 bases short, with 7 bases between. The CDR3, as DNA: TGTGCCAGCAGTGGGCAGACCTACAATGAGCAGTTCTTC. Translated, it gives CASSGQTYNEQFF.

The V call is TRBV5-1, the J call TRBJ2-7, with a possible D match to TRBD2 (5 bases). The germline gives CDR1 SGHRS, CDR2 YFSETQ. The CDR3 consists of 13 residues. Trimming pared 3 bases from V and 10 bases from J, leaving 17 bases between. The CDR3 loop reads CASSWEYGETQYF. The CDR3, as DNA: TGCGCCAGCAGCTGGGAATACGGGGAAACTCAGTACTTC.

The rearrangement uses TRBV7-2 and TRBJ2-2; the D is unclear. Trimming shortened V by 5 bases and J by 7 bases, and 11 bases separated the two germline ends. Germline V gives CDR1 SGHTA, CDR2 FQGNSA. The CDR3 has 13 amino acids. In nucleotides, the CDR3 is TGTGCCAGCAGCCTACTACGCGGCGGGGAGCTGTTTTTT. Translating it yields CASSLLRGGELFF.